This passage covers 17 T cell receptor beta chains from one sample sequenced in a study of early T cells in non-severe SARS-CoV-2 infection. TCRdb re-called the 5' RACE reads through MiXCR, storing one row per CDR3 protein. The profile covers approximately 75,000 distinct CDR3 sequences, with approximately 4.6% appearing a single time and approximately 3.7% taken by the ten largest. Sample: whole blood, taken at baseline. The receptor set was obtained from an adult who was a healthcare worker with PCR-confirmed SARS-CoV-2 infection or an uninfected control (not recorded which). The donor label of this sample is uncertain.

V and J are TRBV18 and TRBJ2-2, with D tentatively TRBD1 (6 bases). Germline V lookup: CDR1 KGHSH, CDR2 LQKENI. V dropped 1 base and J dropped 5 bases, with 8 bases sitting between them. This CDR3 is built from 14 residues. CDR3 residues: CASSPLQGTGELFF. The CDR3 DNA sequence: TGTGCCAGCTCACCACTTCAGGGGACCGGGGAGCTGTTTTTT. Variable domain in full (rest from reference TRBV18 and TRBJ2-2): NAGVMQNPRHLVRRRGQEARLRCSPMKGHSHVYWYRQLPEEGLKFMVYLQKENIIDESGMPKERFSAEFPKEGPSILRIQQVVRGDSAAYFCASSPLQGTGELFFGEGSRLTVL.

CDR3 sequence reads: CASNTGPEETQYF. Written as DNA, the CDR3 is TGTGCCAGCAATACGGGTCCGGAAGAGACCCAGTACTTC. The chain is built from TRBV6-1 and TRBJ2-5; D gene unclear. Germline V gene sequence: CDR1 MNHNS, CDR2 SASEGT. The CDR3 totals 13 residues. V dropped 7 bases and J dropped 3 bases, with 12 bases sitting between them.

This clonotype was seen only a few times. The CDR3 loop reads CASSPPGGGTGGPDTQYF. The CDR3 nucleotides read TGTGCCAGCAGCCCTCCTGGAGGGGGGACAGGGGGACCAGATACGCAGTATTTT. V is TRBV13 and J is TRBJ2-3; 11 nucleotides match TRBD1. The CDR3 has 18 residues. V gave up 5 bases and J gave up 4 bases; unmatched junction bases: 14. The V gene's germline CDR1 is PRHDT and CDR2 FYEKMQ (reference sequence).

This clonotype has at least ten counts. The chain links TRBV11-2 to TRBJ2-2; D ambiguous. This CDR3 region has 13 residues. Germline CDR1 reads SGHAT; CDR2 reads FQNNGV. The ends were cut back, 0 bases at V and 8 bases at J, with 7 bases in the middle. CDR3 amino acids: CASSLEVTGELFF. CDR3 DNA sequence: TGTGCCAGCAGCTTAGAGGTCACAGGGGAGCTGTTTTTT.

In its sample, this clonotype was seen many times. This chain uses TRBV6-5 with TRBJ2-3; possibly TRBD1 for D (6 bases). The CDR3 is 16 amino acids. The germline V gene encodes CDR1 MNHEY and CDR2 SVGAGI. Trimming shortened V by 5 bases and J by 0 bases, and 15 bases separated the two germline ends. CDR3 region: CASSIRGIPSTDTQYF. CDR3 bases: TGTGCCAGCAGTATCAGGGGTATCCCTAGCACAGATACGCAGTATTTT.

This clonotype has just a few counts. The J gene is TRBJ2-2, the V gene TRBV20-1; 7 nucleotides match TRBD1. With 6 bases clipped from V and 0 bases from J, the junction kept 10 bases outside the gene matches. Looked up from germline, CDR1 is DFQATT and CDR2 is SNEGSKA (reference sequence). This CDR3 contains 16 residues. CDR3 loop: CSAGGIGTANTGELFF. In DNA form, the CDR3 reads TGCAGTGCCGGTGGAATCGGGACAGCGAACACCGGGGAGCTGTTTTTT.

The chain couples TRBV5-1 to TRBJ2-3, with a possible D match to TRBD2 (5 bases). This CDR3 contains 15 residues. Germline lookup yields CDR1 SGHRS and CDR2 YFSETQ. Trimming removed 1 base at V and 0 bases at J, with 9 bases between. As DNA, the CDR3 is TGCGCCAGCAGCTTGATTAGCGTTAGCACAGATACGCAGTATTTT. Protein: CASSLISVSTDTQYF.

The V and J genes are TRBV7-2 and TRBJ2-7; either TRBD1 or TRBD2 may fit D (5 bases each). The CDR3 runs to 16 residues. Germline V gene data show CDR1 as SGHTA and CDR2 as FQGNSA. V gave up 2 bases and J gave up 3 bases, with 17 bases separating them. Written as DNA, the CDR3 is TGTGCCAGCAGCTTAATTGCCGGGGCCACAGACTACGAGCAGTACTTC. Its protein product is CASSLIAGATDYEQYF.

This clonotype was counted many times. This chain links TRBV6-2 or TRBV6-3 with TRBJ2-3; D is uncertain. The CDR3 is 11 residues long. Germline V lookup: CDR1 MNHEY, CDR2 SVGEGT. With 6 bases removed from V and 6 bases from J, the gap between germline ends came to 7 bases. CDR3 DNA: TGTGCCAGCAGCTCCTCGGATACGCAGTATTTT. Encoded protein: CASSSSDTQYF.

This clonotype was counted many times. The chain combines TRBV5-6 with TRBJ2-2; D may be TRBD1 or TRBD2 (5 bases each). Trimming left V 5 bases short and J 2 bases short, with 16 bases between. Looked up from germline, CDR1 is SGHDT and CDR2 is YYEEEE. The CDR3 sequence is 16 residues long. CDR3 coding DNA: TGTGCCAGCAGTGGGACCGGGGCAGTAAACACCGGGGAGCTGTTTTTT. Its protein product is CASSGTGAVNTGELFF.

This clonotype was detected ten times or more. The chain uses TRBV5-1 and TRBJ2-3; 7 bases line up with TRBD1. The CDR3 is 15 amino acids. V was clipped by 3 bases and J by 4 bases; unmatched bases: 8. CDR1 is SGHRS, CDR2 YFSETQ, per germline. CDR3 in DNA: TGCGCCAGCAGCTCGGTCGGGCAGGGGGCAGATACGCAGTATTTT. Protein: CASSSVGQGADTQYF.

This clonotype appeared a few times. The CDR3 reads CASSDSKDKIEAFF. In DNA, the CDR3 is TGTGCCAGCAGTGACTCGAAGGACAAAATCGAAGCTTTCTTT. The chain employs TRBV6-4 and TRBJ1-1; D is possibly TRBD1 (5 bases). V dropped 0 bases and J dropped 8 bases, with 13 bases sitting between them. CDR1 MRHNA and CDR2 SNTAGT come from the germline V gene. The CDR3 is 14 amino acids.

A few counts support this clonotype. V usage is TRBV7-9 and J usage is TRBJ1-4; perhaps TRBD1 as D (5 bases). From germline, CDR1 is SEHNR and CDR2 FQNEAQ (reference sequence). V was cut by 3 bases and J by 10 bases, with 24 bases left in between. This CDR3 region has 17 residues. CDR3 loop: CASSLGSLREVGGKLFF. The CDR3 nucleotides are TGTGCCAGCAGCTTGGGTTCCCTTCGGGAAGTCGGGGGAAAACTGTTTTTT.

The gene calls are TRBV3-1 and TRBJ1-6; the D gene is possibly TRBD1 (5 bases). Germline CDR1 is LGHDT and CDR2 is YNNKEL (reference sequence). V lost 4 bases and J lost 4, with 14 bases in between. This CDR3 has 16 residues. Here the CDR3 reads CASSPGGGRYNSPLHF. Written as DNA, the CDR3 is TGTGCCAGCAGCCCGGGGGGAGGCCGGTATAATTCACCCCTCCACTTT.

This clonotype was recorded at least ten times. The chain uses TRBV6-6 and TRBJ1-2; D gene unclear. The V and J ends lost 5 bases and 4 bases respectively, with 11 bases between them. This CDR3 has 13 amino acids. The germline V gene encodes CDR1 MNHNY and CDR2 SVGAGI (reference sequence). This CDR3 is CASSEGVTYGYTF. As DNA, the CDR3 is TGTGCCAGCAGTGAGGGAGTTACCTATGGCTACACCTTC.

This clonotype has a count of ten or more. The chain joins TRBV20-1 to TRBJ2-3; no firm D call. Per the germline V gene, CDR1 is DFQATT and CDR2 is SNEGSKA (reference sequence). The CDR3 is 12 amino acids. The V end lost 5 bases, the J end lost 3 bases, and 9 bases lay between the germline ends. DNA for the CDR3: TGCAGTGCTTCCCTAGGAACAGATACGCAGTATTTT. It encodes CSASLGTDTQYF.

This clonotype was counted at least ten times. The rearrangement joins TRBV10-1 to TRBJ2-1; 11 bases agree with TRBD2. The CDR3 is 15 amino acids. From germline, CDR1 is WNHNN and CDR2 SYGVQD (reference sequence). V was pared by 6 bases and J by 6 bases, with 7 bases of the junction left unmatched. The chain's CDR3 is CASSYRGLAVNEQFF. In DNA, the CDR3 is TGCGCCAGCAGCTACCGGGGACTAGCGGTCAATGAGCAGTTCTTC.